Sequencing of this TCR beta chain was carried out in a study of T cell clonality in common variable immunodeficiency (dated by TCRdb to between 2014 and 2016). Overall study results and their limits: According to the authors, finding the cause of the higher clonality in CVID would require sequencing the repertoires of T cell subpopulations. Patient heterogeneity within the CVID cohort put limits on correlating repertoire features with clinical complications. Compared with healthy controls, CVID subjects showed increased TCRbeta clonality (t-test p = 0.018), a feature most characteristic of about a third of subjects. Fewer deletions and N-nucleotide insertions were reportedly observed in CVID TCRbeta sequences, and highly modified clones with 13 or more V deletions were reportedly absent from CVID TCRbeta sequences. Despite equal DNA input, controls averaged approximately 74,000 unique sequences per sample versus roughly 30,000 in CVID samples. CVID subjects shared fewer TCRbeta clones with each other than healthy controls did (p < 0.0001).

For this clone: Its antigen is still unknown. The read comes to an end 3 residues before the CDR3 does, leaving the germline J gene to fill in the end.

Standard criteria, namely reduction of serum IgG, IgA and/or IgM below the normal range together with specific antibody deficiency, were applied for the diagnosis of CVID. There were fewer than 45 subjects in the CVID group (around 15 female and 30 or so male), ranging in age from about 9 to 70 years, with a mean age of about 40. Most CVID patients and most healthy controls were of Caucasian heritage. At the time of study participation, every CVID subject had been on replacement immunoglobulin therapy for at least one year. At the time of blood collection, no CVID subject was ill or was being treated with immunomodulatory or immunosuppressive medication. From each donor, roughly 4.5 to 8 ml of heparinized peripheral whole blood was collected. Genomic DNA from adults with common variable immune deficiency (CVID) and from healthy adult controls was the source for sequencing TCRbeta CDR3 repertoires. Diluted blood was density-centrifuged over Hypaque 1077 or Ficoll-Paque to isolate peripheral blood mononuclear cells. Genomic DNA was obtained from unsorted mononuclear cells using either Qiagen column purification or a centrifugation-based method.

For sequencing, equivalent amounts of genomic DNA were input from CVID and control samples. For every sample, a 60 bp segment covering the rearranged TCRbeta CDR3 region was amplified and then sequenced. The immunoSEQ assay, a bias-corrected multiplex PCR with high-throughput sequencing, was employed for TCRbeta amplification. The published analysis was carried out like this. Each unique nucleotide sequence was treated as a clone and annotated with V, D and J genes, copy number and frequency. Sequences were labeled productive if in frame, and non-productive if out of frame or containing stop codons. Clonality was calculated from Shannon's entropy as previously described. The predicted amino acid sequences of productive clones were used to derive mean CDR3 Kyte-Doolittle hydropathy. Hierarchical clustering of scaled V gene usage was performed with the R hclust function using Manhattan distance and complete linkage. Clone sharing by CDR3 amino acid sequence was assessed by resampling 12 repertoires per group over 100 rounds. Repertoires were searched for approximately 70 published EBV-specific and approximately 240 published CMV-specific TCRbeta sequences. A couple of CVID samples yielding fewer than 10,000 sequences were excluded from analysis, leaving approximately 40 CVID repertoires. What TCRdb holds here is the immuneACCESS table cut down to in-frame rearrangements. Part of the clones is not present; checked against another copy, under half of the missing clones reflect an unresolved V gene, and the others are unexplained. V and J calls and clone size come straight from that table; D and trimming were deduced from the DNA. For this sample the table reports tens of thousands of clones, with no clone seen just once. Jointly, the top ten make up approximately 3.1% of the sample.

In the germline V gene (reference sequence), CDR1 corresponds to SEHNR and CDR2 to FQNEAQ. The germline V and J ends show losses of 5 bases and 4 bases respectively, and no gene match explains 10 bases of the junction. The cysteine opens and the phenylalanine closes a CDR3 of 15 amino acids. Of the CDR3's DNA, 36 bases were read; they are in frame from base 1. Sequencing input: peripheral blood mononuclear cells. This sequence was found in a human donor with common variable immunodeficiency. This receptor chain uses TRBV7-9 and TRBJ1-2, with 7 bases in between that match TRBD1. The covered CDR3 bases are TGTGCCAGCAGCCTTGGACAGGCCTCGACCTATGGC. It translates to CASSLGQASTYG. The whole CDR3 reads CASSLGQASTYGYTF.